A single sample is the source of the 30 T cell receptor beta chains below, sequenced in a study of shared clonotypes between healthy human individuals. Data came from immunoSEQ multiplex PCR; TCRdb stores just in-frame clones and leaves some out. The table lists some 2.3 million clones, approximately 95% of them singletons. The source material was naive CD4+ T cells from PBMCs. Specified subset: CD45RA+ positively selected. These receptors were obtained from a man between 18 and 29 years old in good health. Some clones in this sample may be carry-over from other donors' samples.

This clone was detected only once. The rearrangement links TRBV2 to TRBJ1-4; 8 bases fit TRBD1. J lost 8 bases, V lost 6 bases, and 11 bases had no gene match. Germline loops: CDR1 SNHLY, CDR2 FYNNEI. The CDR3 extends over 15 amino acids. The CDR3 bases are TGTGCCAGCAGAAGTGAAGCGGCAGGGGGCGAAAAACTGTTTTTT. Protein sequence: CASRSEAAGGEKLFF. Full variable domain (rest looked up from reference TRBV2 and TRBJ1-4): EPEVTQTPSHQVTQMGQEVILRCVPISNHLYFYWYRQILGQKVEFLVSFYNNEISEKSEIFDDQFSVERPDGSNFTLKIRSTKLEDSAMYFCASRSEAAGGEKLFFGSGTQLSVL.

The chain has TRBV21-1 and TRBJ1-2. TRBV21-1 is labeled a pseudogene. The CDR3 is made up of 14 amino acids. The CDR3 sequence: CASSIPDLTHGYTF. CDR3 DNA: TGTGCCAGCAGCATTCCGGACCTTACACATGGCTACACCTTC.

The V and J genes are TRBV4-1 and TRBJ2-5; 12 positions agree with TRBD1. This CDR3 is built from 16 residues. Trimming cost V 2 bases and J 6 bases; bases outside gene matches: 7. Germline lookup yields CDR1 MGHRA and CDR2 YSYEKL. This CDR3 is CASSQTGTGGLKTQYF. DNA of the CDR3: TGCGCCAGCAGCCAAACCGGGACAGGGGGCCTAAAGACCCAGTACTTC.

The rearrangement links TRBV11-2 to TRBJ1-1; 8 bases are a match to TRBD1. Germline assignment: CDR1 SGHAT and CDR2 FQNNGV. The J segment lost 1 base and the V segment lost 5 bases, leaving 6 bases of the junction unmatched. This CDR3 comprises 15 residues. Here the CDR3 DNA reads TGTGCCAGCAGCCTAACGACAGGGGAGAACACTGAAGCTTTCTTT. Translating it yields CASSLTTGENTEAFF. Complete variable domain (other parts from reference TRBV11-2 and TRBJ1-1): EAGVAQSPRYKIIEKRQSVAFWCNPISGHATLYWYQQILGQGPKLLIQFQNNGVVDDSQLPKDRFSAERLKGVDSTLKIQPAKLEDSAVYLCASSLTTGENTEAFFGQGTRLTVV.

The chain employs TRBV7-9 and TRBJ1-4, with TRBD1 matching 8 bases. CDR1 is SEHNR and CDR2 is FQNEAQ in the germline V gene (reference sequence). The CDR3 has 18 amino acids. Losses at the gene ends were 1 base for V and 6 bases for J; bases not matched to a gene: 13. This CDR3 is CASSLVPPRQGSDEKLFF. The CDR3 nucleotides are TGTGCCAGCAGCTTAGTGCCCCCTCGACAGGGGAGTGATGAAAAACTGTTTTTT.

This chain uses TRBV7-2 with TRBJ2-7, with a tentative D call TRBD2 (5 bases). The V end lost 3 bases, the J end lost 2 bases, and 14 bases lay between the germline ends. CDR3 length: 15 residues. Germline CDR1 SGHTA, CDR2 FQGNSA. The chain's CDR3 is CASSFRRTGTYEQYF. In DNA form, the CDR3 reads TGTGCCAGCAGCTTCCGCAGGACGGGGACCTACGAGCAGTACTTC. The full variable domain, rest sourced from reference TRBV7-2 and TRBJ2-7, is GAGVSQSPSNKVTEKGKDVELRCDPISGHTALYWYRQSLGQGLEFLIYFQGNSAPDKSGLPSDRFSAERTGGSVSTLTIQRTQQEDSAVYLCASSFRRTGTYEQYFGPGTRLTVT.

In the case of this clone: A junction end diverges from the germline sequence, so it may reflect a read error. The chain joins TRBV7-9 to TRBJ2-1, with TRBD2 matching 11 bases. The CDR3 contains 18 residues. Germline values: CDR1 SEHNR, CDR2 FQNEAQ (reference sequence). The CDR3 is CASSQVPPSGRSYSEQFF. DNA of the CDR3: TGTGCCAGCAGCCAAGTCCCACCTAGCGGGAGGTCCTACAGTGAGCAGTTCTTC.

The chain employs TRBV28 and TRBJ1-2; no clear D gene. This CDR3 is built from 12 residues. Trimming cost V 8 bases and J 5 bases, with 12 bases left between them. CDR1 is MDHEN, CDR2 SYDVKM, per germline. In DNA form, the CDR3 reads TGTGCCAGCGGGCAGGCCCAATATGGCTACACCTTC. It is translated as CASGQAQYGYTF.

The chain employs TRBV10-3 and TRBJ1-5; D is undetermined. The germline gives CDR1 ENHRY, CDR2 SYGVKD. Trimming left V 3 bases short and J 0 bases short, with 9 bases between. This CDR3 is built from 15 residues. This CDR3 is CAISDRQASNQPQHF. The CDR3 DNA is TGTGCCATCAGTGACCGACAAGCTAGCAATCAGCCCCAGCATTTT.

The chain carries TRBV7-2 and TRBJ2-7; D might be TRBD1 (6 bases). The CDR3 contains 14 residues. Germline CDR1 and CDR2: SGHTA and FQGNSA. V lost 2 bases and J 6 bases, leaving 14 bases between the germline ends. The CDR3 protein is CASSLLQGWPEQYF. CDR3 sequence (DNA): TGTGCCAGCAGCTTACTGCAGGGGTGGCCCGAGCAGTACTTC.

V usage is TRBV11-2 and J usage is TRBJ2-7; 9 bases line up with TRBD1. CDR1 is SGHAT and CDR2 is FQNNGV in the germline V gene. CDR3 size: 13 residues. V was pared by 5 bases and J by 4 bases, with 3 bases of the junction left unmatched. CDR3 amino acids: CASSRDRVYEQYF. The CDR3 DNA sequence: TGTGCCAGCAGCCGGGACAGGGTTTACGAGCAGTACTTC.

The rearrangement joins TRBV27 to TRBJ2-1; TRBD2 matches 10 bases. The CDR3 length is 14 residues. The germline CDR1 and CDR2 sequences are MNHEY and SMNVEV (reference sequence). J gave up 6 bases and V 5 bases, and 4 bases lay outside the gene matches. The CDR3 region has the DNA TGTGCCAGCAGTAGGCTAGCGGGAGTCAATGAGCAGTTCTTC. Residues: CASSRLAGVNEQFF.

The chain is built from TRBV4-3 and TRBJ2-1; D assignment may be TRBD1 or TRBD2 (5 bases each). There are 14 residues in the CDR3. Per the germline V gene, CDR1 is LGHNA and CDR2 is YSLEER. Between the trimmed V and J ends, which lost 4 bases and 6 bases, there was a span of 13 bases. The CDR3 here is CASSRKGRSNEQFF. DNA for the CDR3: TGCGCCAGCAGCCGAAAGGGACGCTCCAATGAGCAGTTCTTC.

This clone was observed a few times. V is TRBV7-2 and J is TRBJ1-5; tentative D call: TRBD1 (5 bases). Trimming removed 1 base from V and 0 bases from J, with 7 bases in between. The CDR3 loop spans 15 amino acids. From germline, CDR1 is SGHTA and CDR2 FQGNSA. The CDR3 reads CASSLGQPSNQPQHF. The DNA of the CDR3 is TGTGCCAGCAGCTTAGGACAGCCTAGCAATCAGCCCCAGCATTTT.

This clone was counted between two and nine times. In the same sample, other DNA sequences code for this CDR3. J is TRBJ1-2 and V is TRBV7-3, with TRBD1 matching over 7 bases. Germline V gene sequence: CDR1 SGHTA, CDR2 FQGTGA. The V segment lost 5 bases and the J segment 2 bases; nucleotides outside the gene matches: 2. The CDR3 covers 13 residues. CDR3 sequence: CASSQGQNYGYTF. CDR3 nucleotide sequence: TGTGCCAGCAGCCAGGGACAGAACTATGGCTACACCTTC.

The chain carries TRBV10-3 and TRBJ1-4; D unclear. Per the germline V gene, CDR1 is ENHRY and CDR2 is SYGVKD. The CDR3 has 15 residues. V lost 4 bases to trimming and J lost 0 bases, with 9 bases between them. CDR3 residues: CAISGGPTTNEKLFF. The CDR3 region has the DNA TGTGCCATCAGTGGCGGACCGACAACTAATGAAAAACTGTTTTTT.

This chain uses TRBV9 with TRBJ1-3; a weak D match, TRBD1 (5 bases). Germline CDR1 reads SGDLS; CDR2 reads YYNGEE. CDR3 length equals 16 residues. V was trimmed by 0 bases and J by 3 bases, leaving 13 bases between them. The CDR3 bases are TGTGCCAGCAGCGTAGCTCCCGGGACTAGTGGAAACACCATATATTTT. Translated: CASSVAPGTSGNTIYF.

The V gene is TRBV7-8, the J gene TRBJ2-1; no clear D. CDR3 length: 12 residues. The germline V gene encodes CDR1 SGHVS and CDR2 FQNEAQ. V was clipped by 2 bases and J by 9 bases, with 8 bases between them. The CDR3 here is CASSLRAGEQFF. The DNA for the CDR3 is TGTGCCAGCAGCTTAAGAGCAGGTGAGCAGTTCTTC.

As to this clone: Within the sample, other DNA sequences also encode this same CDR3. The genes are TRBV12-5 and TRBJ2-3; no definite D call. Trimming removed 6 bases from V and 6 bases from J, with 7 bases in between. The CDR3 sequence is 11 residues long. The germline V gene has CDR1 LGHNT and CDR2 FRNRAP. CDR3 protein: CASGSSDTQYF. CDR3 DNA: TGTGCTAGTGGATCCAGCGATACGCAGTATTTT.

The chain combines TRBV5-4 with TRBJ1-1; TRBD1 is a possible D gene (5 bases). This CDR3 is 15 amino acids long. Trimming took off 4 bases at V and 1 base at J, with 14 bases between the two ends. Looked up from germline, CDR1 is SGHNT and CDR2 is YYREEE (reference sequence). CDR3 region: CASSSHGAGNTEAFF. CDR3 DNA sequence: TGTGCCAGCAGCAGCCACGGGGCGGGGAACACTGAAGCTTTCTTT. Variable domain in full (rest from reference TRBV5-4 and TRBJ1-1): ETGVTQSPTHLIKTRGQQVTLRCSSQSGHNTVSWYQQALGQGPQFIFQYYREEENGRGNFPPRFSGLQFPNYSSELNVNALELDDSALYLCASSSHGAGNTEAFFGQGTRLTVV.

The chain recombines TRBV29-1 with TRBJ2-7; TRBD1 matches at 9 bases. Trimming cost V 7 bases and J 7 bases; bases outside gene matches: 11. CDR1 and CDR2 from the germline V gene are SQVTM and ANQGSEA. The length of the CDR3 is 13 residues. CDR3 sequence (DNA): TGCAGCGCTGCTACGGGACAGGGTGGTGAGCAGTACTTC. Translated: CSAATGQGGEQYF.

CDR3: CASWTGGGETQYF. In DNA, the CDR3 is TGTGCCAGCTGGACAGGGGGCGGAGAGACCCAGTACTTC. The rearrangement links TRBV5-4 to TRBJ2-5, with 11 bases that match TRBD1. This CDR3 has 13 residues. V was pared by 7 bases and J by 4 bases, with 3 bases of the junction left unmatched. The germline V gene has CDR1 SGHNT and CDR2 YYREEE (reference sequence).

The rearrangement joins TRBV30 to TRBJ2-1; 8 bases agree with TRBD2. With V trimmed by 3 bases and J by 7 bases, 5 bases remained unmatched. CDR3 length: 13 residues. Germline V CDR1 and CDR2: GTSNPN, SVGIG (reference sequence). CDR3 region: CAWRQREPNEQFF. CDR3 in DNA: TGTGCCTGGAGGCAGCGGGAGCCGAATGAGCAGTTCTTC.

The chain combines TRBV7-3 with TRBJ2-2, with D uncertain. The CDR3 totals 14 residues. Germline CDR1 is SGHTA and CDR2 is FQGTGA. V lost 5 bases, J lost 7 bases, and 14 bases lay in between. CDR3: CASSRVGYGGELFF. The CDR3 DNA reads TGTGCCAGCAGCCGGGTGGGGTACGGCGGGGAGCTGTTTTTT.

V and J are TRBV5-1 and TRBJ1-2; tentative D call: TRBD1 (5 bases). CDR1 and CDR2 (germline): SGHRS, YFSETQ. The CDR3 is made up of 16 amino acids. Trimming removed 3 bases from V and 2 bases from J, with 17 bases in between. The CDR3 sequence is CASSSAPGRTNYGYTF. The CDR3 nucleotides are TGCGCCAGCAGCTCCGCCCCGGGACGGACAAACTATGGCTACACCTTC.

V is TRBV7-6 and J is TRBJ2-2; 8 bases align to TRBD1. Germline CDR1 and CDR2: SGHVS and FNYEAQ. This CDR3 comprises 14 residues. V lost 6 bases, J lost 5 bases, and 5 bases stayed unmatched. The CDR3 sequence is CASRNYRGTGELFF. CDR3 bases: TGTGCCAGCAGAAATTACAGGGGGACCGGGGAGCTGTTTTTT. The variable domain in full, completed from reference TRBV7-6 and TRBJ2-2, reads GAGVSQSPRYKVTKRGQDVALRCDPISGHVSLYWYRQALGQGPEFLTYFNYEAQQDKSGLPNDRFSAERPEGSISTLTIQRTEQRDSAMYRCASRNYRGTGELFFGEGSRLTVL.

V gene TRBV28 combines with J gene TRBJ1-5; TRBD1 is a possible D gene (5 bases). V was pared by 4 bases and J by 6 bases, with 16 bases between. The CDR3 extends over 15 amino acids. Germline-derived CDR1 and CDR2 are MDHEN and SYDVKM. The CDR3: CASSSGTGGRQPQHF. The CDR3 DNA sequence: TGTGCCAGCAGTTCAGGGACCGGGGGTCGTCAGCCCCAGCATTTT.

CDR3 coding DNA: TGTGCCAGCAGCCGGGACAATTCGGCCCACGAGCAGTACTTC. This translates into CASSRDNSAHEQYF. The chain couples TRBV11-1 to TRBJ2-7; weak D call: TRBD1 (6 bases). Trimming took 5 bases from V and 5 from J, leaving 16 bases between them. CDR3 size: 14 residues. The germline V gene has CDR1 SGHAT and CDR2 FQDESV (reference sequence).

This chain uses TRBV2 with TRBJ2-5; 10 nucleotides align to TRBD2. J was trimmed by 2 bases and V by 3 bases; bases with no gene match: 3. CDR1 and CDR2 from the germline V gene are SNHLY and FYNNEI. The CDR3 is 15 amino acids. DNA for the CDR3: TGTGCCAGCAGTGATGGGACTAGCGCACAAGAGACCCAGTACTTC. It yields the protein CASSDGTSAQETQYF. Together with reference TRBV2 and TRBJ2-5, the CDR3 gives the full variable domain: EPEVTQTPSHQVTQMGQEVILRCVPISNHLYFYWYRQILGQKVEFLVSFYNNEISEKSEIFDDQFSVERPDGSNFTLKIRSTKLEDSAMYFCASSDGTSAQETQYFGPGTRLLVL.

V usage is TRBV5-1 and J usage is TRBJ2-7, with D perhaps given as TRBD1 or TRBD2 (5 bases each). In germline, CDR1 is SGHRS, CDR2 YFSETQ. There are 14 residues in the CDR3. V lost 3 bases and J 3 bases, leaving 13 bases between the germline ends. CDR3 sequence reads: CASSWDVGGYEQYF. The CDR3 DNA sequence: TGCGCCAGCAGCTGGGACGTAGGAGGCTACGAGCAGTACTTC.